Included here is one T cell receptor beta chain sequence, with context. Sample time point: persistent/refractory GD, antithyroid drugs over 5 years with positive TRAb. From RNA extracted from PBMCs, the TCR library was made. This specimen comes from a study of regulatory T cells in long-lasting Graves disease. Building the TCR beta libraries relied on iRepertoire HTBI primers, and CDR3 regions underwent Arm-PCR. MiXCR, applied by TCRdb to the multiplex PCR reads, yields one record per CDR3 protein. This table holds 400,000 to 450,000 distinct CDR3 sequences, 23% found once. This CDR3 is 14 amino acids long. The trim removed 3 bases at V and 6 bases at J, leaving 6 bases unmatched. Per the germline V gene, CDR1 is SEHNR and CDR2 is FQNEAQ (reference sequence).

This clonotype was obtained from a female donor with Graves disease. The chain couples TRBV7-9 to TRBJ2-7; 9 positions match TRBD1. The sample was peripheral blood mononuclear cells (PBMCs), taken when the disease was refractory, from a patient treated with antithyroid drugs. The DNA of the CDR3 is TGTGCCAGCAGCTTTAGTCGGACAGGGGCCGAGCAGTACTTC. Translated, it gives CASSFSRTGAEQYF.